This T cell receptor (beta chain) was captured by sequencing in a study of T cell responses to AZD1222 COVID-19 vaccine. Study-wide points: The sample set comprised mostly white British donors with more females, and clonal diversity was possibly underestimated. Spike-specific TCR repertoires showed rising breadth and depth after two AZD1222 doses. Just a handful of AZD1222 recipients were seropositive at baseline.

The protocol was immunoSEQ multiplex PCR, while the TCRdb copy is restricted to in-frame clones and leaves out a portion. The table includes approximately 140,000 clones, 90% detected once. This clone occurred once. What it binds is unknown. This same CDR3 is encoded by further DNA sequences in the sample. This sample comprised peripheral blood, obtained 28 days after the second AZD1222 dose. The sequence was collected from an adult who received the AZD1222 COVID-19 vaccine.

CDR3 sequence reads: CASSLVQGPGELFF. The CDR3 region has the DNA TGCGCCAGCAGCTTGGTGCAGGGTCCCGGGGAGCTGTTTTTT. This rearrangement joins TRBV5-1 to TRBJ2-2, with D tentatively TRBD1 (5 bases). Per the germline V gene, CDR1 is SGHRS and CDR2 is YFSETQ. V was clipped by 0 bases and J by 6 bases, with 9 bases between them. CDR3 size: 14 residues.